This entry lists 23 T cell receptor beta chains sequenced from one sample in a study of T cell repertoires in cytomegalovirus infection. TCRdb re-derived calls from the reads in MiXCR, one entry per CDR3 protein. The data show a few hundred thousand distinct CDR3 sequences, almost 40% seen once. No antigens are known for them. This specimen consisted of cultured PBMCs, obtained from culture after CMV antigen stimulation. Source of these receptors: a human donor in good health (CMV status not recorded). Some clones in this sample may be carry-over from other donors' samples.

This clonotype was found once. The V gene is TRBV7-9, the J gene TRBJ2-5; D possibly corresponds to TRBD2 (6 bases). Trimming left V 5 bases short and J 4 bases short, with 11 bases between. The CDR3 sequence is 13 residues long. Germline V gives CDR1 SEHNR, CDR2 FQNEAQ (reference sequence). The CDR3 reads CASSQRLGETQYF. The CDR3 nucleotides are TGTGCCAGCAGCCAAAGACTAGGAGAGACCCAGTACTTC. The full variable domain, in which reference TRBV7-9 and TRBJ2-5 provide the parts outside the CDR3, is DTGVSQNPRHKITKRGQNVTFRCDPISEHNRLYWYRQTLGQGPEFLTYFQNEAQLEKSRLLSDRFSAERPKGSFSTLEIQRTEQGDSAMYLCASSQRLGETQYFGPGTRLLVL.

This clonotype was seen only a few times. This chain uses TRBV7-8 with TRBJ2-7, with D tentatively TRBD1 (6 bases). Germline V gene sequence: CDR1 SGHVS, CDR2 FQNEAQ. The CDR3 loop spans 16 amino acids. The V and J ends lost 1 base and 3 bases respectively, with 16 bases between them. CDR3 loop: CASSLETGQLGYEQYF. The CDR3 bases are TGTGCCAGCAGCTTAGAGACTGGACAGCTCGGCTACGAGCAGTACTTC. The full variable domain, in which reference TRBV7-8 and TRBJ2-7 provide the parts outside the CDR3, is GAGVSQSPRYKVAKRGQDVALRCDPISGHVSLFWYQQALGQGPEFLTYFQNEAQLDKSGLPSDRFFAERPEGSVSTLKIQRTQQEDSAVYLCASSLETGQLGYEQYFGPGTRLTVT.

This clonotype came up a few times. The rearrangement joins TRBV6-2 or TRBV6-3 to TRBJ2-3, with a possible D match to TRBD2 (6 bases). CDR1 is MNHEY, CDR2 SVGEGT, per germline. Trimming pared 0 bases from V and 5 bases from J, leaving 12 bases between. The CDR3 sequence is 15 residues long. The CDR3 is CASSYSRLVVDTQYF. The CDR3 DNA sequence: TGTGCCAGCAGTTACTCTCGACTAGTCGTAGATACGCAGTATTTT.

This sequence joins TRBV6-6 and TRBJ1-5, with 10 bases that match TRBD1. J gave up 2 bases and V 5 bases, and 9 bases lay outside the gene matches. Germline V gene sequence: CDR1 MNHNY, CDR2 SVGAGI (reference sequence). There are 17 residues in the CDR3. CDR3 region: CASSTILTGGGNQPQHF. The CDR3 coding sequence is TGTGCCAGCAGTACAATCCTGACAGGGGGCGGCAATCAGCCCCAGCATTTT.

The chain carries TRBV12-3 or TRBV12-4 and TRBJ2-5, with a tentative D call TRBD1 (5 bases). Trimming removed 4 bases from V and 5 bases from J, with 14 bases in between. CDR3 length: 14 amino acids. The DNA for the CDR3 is TGTGCCAGCAGTTCTTCAGGGTTCGGGGAGACCCAGTACTTC. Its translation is CASSSSGFGETQYF.

CDR3 nucleotide sequence: TGTGCCAGCAGTCCCGTAGGCGGACCCCGGAATTCACCCCTCCACTTT. Its protein product is CASSPVGGPRNSPLHF. This chain links TRBV27 with TRBJ1-6, with D unresolved. CDR1 is MNHEY and CDR2 is SMNVEV in the germline V gene (reference sequence). There are 16 residues in the CDR3. V was pared by 5 bases and J by 7 bases, with 18 bases between.

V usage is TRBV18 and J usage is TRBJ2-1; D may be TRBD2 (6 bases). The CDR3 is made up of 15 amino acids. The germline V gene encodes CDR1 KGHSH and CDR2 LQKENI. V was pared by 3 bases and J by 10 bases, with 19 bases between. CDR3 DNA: TGTGCCAGCTCACCCGGACTCGACGTCCGGGGGGAGCAGTTCTTC. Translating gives CASSPGLDVRGEQFF.

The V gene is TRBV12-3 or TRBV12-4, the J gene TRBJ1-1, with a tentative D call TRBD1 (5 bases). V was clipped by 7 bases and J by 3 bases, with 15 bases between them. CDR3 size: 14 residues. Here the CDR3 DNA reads TGTGCCAGCAAGGGGTTTATGGACCACACTGAAGCTTTCTTT. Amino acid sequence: CASKGFMDHTEAFF.

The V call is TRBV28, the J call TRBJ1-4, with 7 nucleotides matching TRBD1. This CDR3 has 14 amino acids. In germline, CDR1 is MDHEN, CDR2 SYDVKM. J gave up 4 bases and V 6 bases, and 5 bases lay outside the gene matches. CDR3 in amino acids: CASSLGDSNEKLFF. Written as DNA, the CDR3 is TGTGCCAGCAGCCTTGGGGACAGTAATGAAAAACTGTTTTTT.

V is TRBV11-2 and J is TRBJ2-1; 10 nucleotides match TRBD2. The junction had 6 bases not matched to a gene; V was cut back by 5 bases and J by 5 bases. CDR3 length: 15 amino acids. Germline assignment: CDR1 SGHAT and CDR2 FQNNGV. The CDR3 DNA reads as TGTGCCAGCAGCCGTAGCGGGAGGAAGGACAATGAGCAGTTCTTC. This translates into CASSRSGRKDNEQFF. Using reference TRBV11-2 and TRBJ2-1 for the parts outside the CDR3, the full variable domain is EAGVAQSPRYKIIEKRQSVAFWCNPISGHATLYWYQQILGQGPKLLIQFQNNGVVDDSQLPKDRFSAERLKGVDSTLKIQPAKLEDSAVYLCASSRSGRKDNEQFFGPGTRLTVL.

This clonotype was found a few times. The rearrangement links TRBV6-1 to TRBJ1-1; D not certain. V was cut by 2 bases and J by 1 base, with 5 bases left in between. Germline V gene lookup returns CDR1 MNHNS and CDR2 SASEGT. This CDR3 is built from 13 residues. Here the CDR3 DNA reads TGTGCCAGCAGTGAAAGAAAGAACACTGAAGCTTTCTTT. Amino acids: CASSERKNTEAFF.

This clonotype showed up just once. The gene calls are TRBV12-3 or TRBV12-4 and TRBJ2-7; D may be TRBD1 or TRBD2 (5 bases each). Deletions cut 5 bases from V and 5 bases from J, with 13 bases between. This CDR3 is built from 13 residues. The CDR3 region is CASSIGTGDEQYF. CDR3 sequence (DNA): TGTGCCAGCAGTATCGGGACCGGGGACGAGCAGTACTTC.

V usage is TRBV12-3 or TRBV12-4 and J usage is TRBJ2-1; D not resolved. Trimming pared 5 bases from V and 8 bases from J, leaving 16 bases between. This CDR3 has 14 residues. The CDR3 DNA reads TGTGCCAGCAGTCCCTCCTCGGTATTCTATGAGCAGTTCTTC. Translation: CASSPSSVFYEQFF.

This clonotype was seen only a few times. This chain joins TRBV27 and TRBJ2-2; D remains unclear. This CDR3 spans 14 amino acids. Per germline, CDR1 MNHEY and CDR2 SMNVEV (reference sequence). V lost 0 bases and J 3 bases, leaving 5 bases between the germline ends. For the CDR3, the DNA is TGTGCCAGCAGTTTATCTACGTACACCGGGGAGCTGTTTTTT. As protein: CASSLSTYTGELFF.

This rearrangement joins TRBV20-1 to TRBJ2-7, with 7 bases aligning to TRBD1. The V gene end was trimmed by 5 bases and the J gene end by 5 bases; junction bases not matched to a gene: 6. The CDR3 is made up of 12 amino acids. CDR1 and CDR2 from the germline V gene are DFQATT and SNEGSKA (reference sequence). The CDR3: CSAGDSYDEQYF. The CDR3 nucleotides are TGCAGTGCTGGGGACAGCTACGACGAGCAGTACTTC.

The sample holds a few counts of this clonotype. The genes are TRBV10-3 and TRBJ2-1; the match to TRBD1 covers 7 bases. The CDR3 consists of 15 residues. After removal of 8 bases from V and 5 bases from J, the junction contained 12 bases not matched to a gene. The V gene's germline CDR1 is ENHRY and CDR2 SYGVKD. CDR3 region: CAIGRQGLGNNEQFF. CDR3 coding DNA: TGTGCCATCGGCCGACAGGGTCTTGGGAACAATGAGCAGTTCTTC.

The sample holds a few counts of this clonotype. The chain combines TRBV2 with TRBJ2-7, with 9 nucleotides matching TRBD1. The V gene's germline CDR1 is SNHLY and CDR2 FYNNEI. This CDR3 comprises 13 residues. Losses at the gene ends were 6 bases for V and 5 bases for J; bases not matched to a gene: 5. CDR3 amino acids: CASSGDRADEQYF. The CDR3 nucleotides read TGTGCCAGCAGCGGGGACAGGGCGGACGAGCAGTACTTC.

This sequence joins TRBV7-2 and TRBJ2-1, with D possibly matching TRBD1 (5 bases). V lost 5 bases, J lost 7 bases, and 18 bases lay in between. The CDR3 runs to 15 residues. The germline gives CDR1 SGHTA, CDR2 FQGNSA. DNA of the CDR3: TGTGCCAGCAGCCAACAACCCCAGCAGGGAAATGAGCAGTTCTTC. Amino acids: CASSQQPQQGNEQFF.

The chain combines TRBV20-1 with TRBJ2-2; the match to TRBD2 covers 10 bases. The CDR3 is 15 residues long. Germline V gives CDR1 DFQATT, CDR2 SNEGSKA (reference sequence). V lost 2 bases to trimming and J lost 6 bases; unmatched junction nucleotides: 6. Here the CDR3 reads CSARRTGLASGELFF. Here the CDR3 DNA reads TGCAGTGCTAGAAGGACGGGACTAGCGTCCGGGGAGCTGTTTTTT.

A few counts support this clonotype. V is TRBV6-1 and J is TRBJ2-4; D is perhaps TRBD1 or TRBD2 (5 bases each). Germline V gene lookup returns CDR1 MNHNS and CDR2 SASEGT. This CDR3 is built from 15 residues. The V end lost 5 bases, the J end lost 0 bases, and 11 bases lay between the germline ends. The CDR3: CASSWGPPAKNIQYF. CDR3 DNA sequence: TGTGCCAGCAGTTGGGGACCACCAGCCAAAAACATTCAGTACTTC.

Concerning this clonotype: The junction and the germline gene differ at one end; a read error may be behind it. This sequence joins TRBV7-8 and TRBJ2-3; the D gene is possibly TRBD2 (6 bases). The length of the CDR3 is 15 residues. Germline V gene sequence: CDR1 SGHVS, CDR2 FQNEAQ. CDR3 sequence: CAGSQIAASTDTQYF. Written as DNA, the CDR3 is TGTGCCGGCAGCCAAATAGCGGCTAGCACAGATACGCAGTATTTT.

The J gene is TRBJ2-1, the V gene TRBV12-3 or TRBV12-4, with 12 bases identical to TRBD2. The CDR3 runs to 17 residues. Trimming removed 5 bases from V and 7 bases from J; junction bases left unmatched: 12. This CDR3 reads CASSPRSTSGSSNEQFF. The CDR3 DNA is TGTGCCAGCAGTCCCCGGTCGACTAGCGGGAGCTCTAATGAGCAGTTCTTC.

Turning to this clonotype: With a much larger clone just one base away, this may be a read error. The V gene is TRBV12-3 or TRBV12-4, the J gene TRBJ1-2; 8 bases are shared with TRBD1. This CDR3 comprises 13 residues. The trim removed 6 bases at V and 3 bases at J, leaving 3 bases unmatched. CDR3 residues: CASRPTGDYGYTF. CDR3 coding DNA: TGTGCCAGCAGACCGACAGGGGACTATGGCTACACCTTC.